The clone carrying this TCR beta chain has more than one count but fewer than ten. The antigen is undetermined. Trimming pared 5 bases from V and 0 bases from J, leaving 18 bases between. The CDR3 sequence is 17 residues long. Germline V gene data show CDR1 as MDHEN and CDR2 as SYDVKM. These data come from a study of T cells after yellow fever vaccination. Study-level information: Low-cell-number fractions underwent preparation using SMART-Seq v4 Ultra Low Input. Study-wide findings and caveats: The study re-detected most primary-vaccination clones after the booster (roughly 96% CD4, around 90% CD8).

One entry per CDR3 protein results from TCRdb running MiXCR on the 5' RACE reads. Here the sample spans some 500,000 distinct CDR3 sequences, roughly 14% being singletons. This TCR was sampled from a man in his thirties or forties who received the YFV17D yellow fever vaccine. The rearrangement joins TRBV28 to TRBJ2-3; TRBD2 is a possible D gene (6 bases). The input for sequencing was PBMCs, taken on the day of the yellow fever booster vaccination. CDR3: CASSRDQAGYSTDTQYF. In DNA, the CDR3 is TGTGCCAGCAGTCGAGACCAGGCGGGATATAGCACAGATACGCAGTATTTT.